Each of the 3 T cell receptor beta chains below was sequenced from the same sample in a study of beta chain features in type 1 diabetes. Every isolated RNA sample was fully reverse transcribed, so sequencing captured expressed TCRB transcripts. Produced via immunoSEQ multiplex PCR; TCRdb's table is partial and in-frame only. The sample lists a few hundred thousand clones, roughly 16% occurring once. Sequencing was carried out using naive CD4+ T cells from blood. Every receptor here comes from a woman between 18 and 29 years old in good health.

This clone turned up a few times. The V call is TRBV5-6, the J call TRBJ2-5; D not resolved. The CDR3 is 14 amino acids. CDR1 SGHDT and CDR2 YYEEEE come from the germline V gene. V lost 4 bases, J lost 0 bases, and 10 bases lay in between. The CDR3 nucleotides are TGTGCCAGCAGCACGCCCAGGAACCAAGAGACCCAGTACTTC. Translation: CASSTPRNQETQYF.

This clone showed up just a few times. The chain couples TRBV7-9 to TRBJ1-2; TRBD1 might be the D (6 bases). Trimming removed 0 bases from V and 10 bases from J, with 12 bases in between. CDR1 and CDR2 from the germline V gene are SEHNR and FQNEAQ (reference sequence). This CDR3 has 13 amino acids. CDR3 DNA sequence: TGTGCCAGCAGCTTAGCGGAGACAGGCCCCTACACCTTC. Translating it yields CASSLAETGPYTF.

The V and J genes are TRBV18 and TRBJ1-1; possibly TRBD1 for D (5 bases). The CDR3 is 13 residues long. The V gene lost 4 bases and the J gene lost 7 bases, with 13 bases spanning the gap. In germline, CDR1 is KGHSH, CDR2 LQKENI. The CDR3 DNA is TGTGCCAGCTCACGTCCTAACGGGGGTGAAGCTTTCTTT. Translating gives CASSRPNGGEAFF.